There are a few counts of the clone carrying this T cell receptor (beta chain). This sample is part of a study of T cell changes during pregnancy in multiple sclerosis. Only in-frame clones appear in the TCRdb table, and some are missing; sequencing was by immunoSEQ multiplex PCR. Counted here are around 59,000 clones, roughly 92% occurring once; the ten biggest clones make up around 2.8%. V lost 7 bases and J lost 4; bases outside the gene matches: 8. Germline assignment: CDR1 MNHNS and CDR2 SASEGT. The CDR3 has 14 residues. This specimen was peripheral blood, taken in the third trimester of pregnancy. The TCR was taken from a female donor in good health, enrolled as a control in a pregnancy study. This rearrangement joins TRBV6-1 to TRBJ1-1; 8 nucleotides line up with TRBD1. The CDR3 DNA reads TGTGCCAGCACCCCCAGGGGGCGAGTCACTGAAGCTTTCTTT. Encoded protein: CASTPRGRVTEAFF.